The 24 T cell receptor beta chains in this list originate from one sample, sequenced in a study of identical twins. One entry per CDR3 protein results from TCRdb running MiXCR on the 5' RACE reads. This sample yields a few hundred thousand distinct CDR3 sequences, of which roughly 9.9% are seen a single time; 3% belongs to the top ten. This sample was also put to use in a study of yellow fever vaccine responses in identical twins.

The specimen was PBMCs. The receptors were gathered from a woman between 18 and 29 years old in good health.

This clonotype was seen a few times. This rearrangement joins TRBV7-9 to TRBJ2-5; TRBD2 matches 8 bases. The CDR3 length is 17 residues. Germline values: CDR1 SEHNR, CDR2 FQNEAQ (reference sequence). With V trimmed by 5 bases and J by 0 bases, 11 bases remained unmatched. The chain's CDR3 is CASSRNSGGRYQETQYF. The CDR3 region has the DNA TGTGCCAGCAGCCGCAACTCGGGGGGGAGATACCAAGAGACCCAGTACTTC.

This clonotype appeared many times. One end of the junction is discordant with germline, which a read error may explain. The J gene is TRBJ2-2, the V gene TRBV5-1; a possible D gene is TRBD1 (6 bases). Germline lookup yields CDR1 SGHRS and CDR2 YFSETQ. The CDR3 spans 15 residues. This CDR3 is CASSTGTTNTGELFF. As DNA, the CDR3 is TGTGCCAGTAGTACCGGGACAACGAACACCGGGGAGCTGTTTTTT.

This clonotype was seen at least ten times. The V call is TRBV12-3 or TRBV12-4, the J call TRBJ1-4; D unresolved. This CDR3 has 13 amino acids. Trimming removed 5 bases at V and 8 bases at J, with 12 bases between. Here the CDR3 reads CASSRNPGEKLFF. The CDR3 nucleotides read TGTGCCAGCAGTCGAAATCCGGGGGAAAAACTGTTTTTT.

Ten or more counts support this clonotype. The V gene is TRBV6-1, the J gene TRBJ1-1, with unresolved D. The CDR3 sequence is 13 residues long. Germline-derived CDR1 and CDR2 are MNHNS and SASEGT. The ends were cut back, 5 bases at V and 3 bases at J, with 10 bases in the middle. Written as DNA, the CDR3 is TGTGCCAGCAGTAGCCGACGGTACACTGAAGCTTTCTTT. It specifies CASSSRRYTEAFF.

There are a few counts of this clonotype. The chain uses TRBV7-3 and TRBJ2-1, with 8 bases aligning to TRBD1. The junction had 3 bases not matched to a gene; V was cut back by 1 base and J by 7 bases. Germline V gene lookup returns CDR1 SGHTA and CDR2 FQGTGA. The CDR3 extends over 14 amino acids. The CDR3 nucleotides are TGTGCCAGCAGCTTAATGGACAGGGATAATGAGCAGTTCTTC. Amino acids: CASSLMDRDNEQFF.

This rearrangement joins TRBV7-2 to TRBJ2-7, with a weak D call TRBD2 (6 bases). The CDR3 extends over 16 amino acids. CDR1 and CDR2 (germline): SGHTA, FQGNSA. Trimming pared 5 bases from V and 4 bases from J, leaving 21 bases between. Here the CDR3 DNA reads TGTGCCAGCAGCGAGGAGGGGTTTCACCCGGGGTACGAGCAGTACTTC. The encoded protein is CASSEEGFHPGYEQYF.

This clonotype was seen only a few times. V is TRBV27 and J is TRBJ2-7; 8 bases agree with TRBD2. With 6 bases clipped from V and 4 bases from J, the junction kept 14 bases outside the gene matches. This CDR3 spans 16 amino acids. From germline, CDR1 is MNHEY and CDR2 SMNVEV (reference sequence). The CDR3: CASSPTLREGQYEQYF. The DNA for the CDR3 is TGTGCCAGCAGCCCCACCCTCCGGGAGGGCCAGTACGAGCAGTACTTC.

In this sample, this clonotype turned up a few times. The chain joins TRBV20-1 to TRBJ2-7, with 7 bases fitting TRBD1. The length of the CDR3 is 15 residues. Trimming took 0 bases from V and 3 from J; bases not matched to a gene: 8. Germline CDR1 is DFQATT and CDR2 is SNEGSKA (reference sequence). The chain's CDR3 is CSARDRDRVYYEQYF. CDR3 coding DNA: TGCAGTGCTAGAGATCGCGACAGGGTATACTACGAGCAGTACTTC.

The chain recombines TRBV10-2 with TRBJ2-1; D is possibly TRBD2 (6 bases). This CDR3 comprises 13 residues. Trimming took off 4 bases at V and 4 bases at J, with 8 bases between the two ends. The V gene's germline CDR1 is WSHSY and CDR2 SAAADI. This chain's CDR3 is CASSVGLYNEQFF. For the CDR3, the DNA is TGCGCCAGCAGTGTGGGACTGTACAATGAGCAGTTCTTC.

This clonotype was observed a handful of times. J is TRBJ1-3 and V is TRBV20-1; the D gene is possibly TRBD1 (5 bases). Germline assignment: CDR1 DFQATT and CDR2 SNEGSKA (reference sequence). Trimming took 3 bases from V and 0 from J, leaving 12 bases between them. This CDR3 is 15 amino acids long. In nucleotides, the CDR3 is TGCAGTGCTAGGCCCGACAGCTACTCTGGAAACACCATATATTTT. Translation gives CSARPDSYSGNTIYF.

This clonotype was seen at least ten times. CDR3 bases: TGTGCCAGCAGCCCCGTGAGGAGCTACGAGCAGTACTTC. Translating gives CASSPVRSYEQYF. This sequence joins TRBV7-9 and TRBJ2-7; no definite D call. Between the trimmed V and J ends, which lost 5 bases and 3 bases, there was a span of 11 bases. The CDR3 covers 13 residues. The germline V gene has CDR1 SEHNR and CDR2 FQNEAQ (reference sequence).

The rearrangement joins TRBV20-1 to TRBJ2-7; D tentatively reads TRBD1 or TRBD2 (5 bases each). Trimming cost V 5 bases and J 0 bases, with 11 bases left between them. Per the germline V gene, CDR1 is DFQATT and CDR2 is SNEGSKA (reference sequence). The CDR3 contains 13 residues. The CDR3 DNA is TGCAGTGCTGAGGGGCAGAGCTCCTACGAGCAGTACTTC. As protein: CSAEGQSSYEQYF.

The sample holds many counts of this clonotype. The junction does not match germline at one end; this may be a read error. The chain is built from TRBV7-3 and TRBJ2-3; the D call may be TRBD1 or TRBD2 (7 bases each). Looked up from germline, CDR1 is SGHTA and CDR2 is FQGTGA. CDR3 length: 14 residues. The CDR3 protein is CSSSLGRGQDTQYF. The CDR3 DNA reads as TGTTCCAGCAGCTTGGGGAGGGGACAGGATACGCAGTATTTT. Supplemented by reference TRBV7-3 and TRBJ2-3, the full variable domain reads GAGVSQTPSNKVTEKGKYVELRCDPISGHTALYWYRQSLGQGPEFLIYFQGTGAADDSGLPNDRFFAVRPEGSVSTLKIQRTERGDSAVYLCSSSLGRGQDTQYFGPGTRLTVL.

CDR3 nucleotides: TGTGCCAGCAGCCAAGAGGGACAGGGGGTCTACGAGCAGTACTTC. This sequence encodes CASSQEGQGVYEQYF. The chain has TRBV4-2 and TRBJ2-7; 11 bases align to TRBD1. This CDR3 spans 15 amino acids. V shed 0 bases, J shed 3 bases, and the junction held 1 base outside the gene matches. CDR1 is LGHNA and CDR2 is YNFKEQ in the germline V gene.

This clonotype was recorded a few times. The J gene is TRBJ2-6, the V gene TRBV18; D ambiguous. V was shortened by 3 bases and J by 0 bases, with 15 bases between the two germline ends. The CDR3 totals 18 residues. Germline values: CDR1 KGHSH, CDR2 LQKENI. The CDR3 here is CASSPPVGGSSGANVLTF. The CDR3 DNA is TGTGCCAGCTCACCTCCTGTGGGTGGTTCCTCTGGGGCCAACGTCCTGACTTTC. Full variable domain (outside the CDR3, taken from reference TRBV18 and TRBJ2-6): NAGVMQNPRHLVRRRGQEARLRCSPMKGHSHVYWYRQLPEEGLKFMVYLQKENIIDESGMPKERFSAEFPKEGPSILRIQQVVRGDSAAYFCASSPPVGGSSGANVLTFGAGSRLTVL.

The V gene is TRBV5-1, the J gene TRBJ2-2, with D hard to call. The CDR3 contains 16 residues. V was clipped by 6 bases and J by 0 bases, with 15 bases between them. The V gene's germline CDR1 is SGHRS and CDR2 YFSETQ. This CDR3 is CASTQNARTNTGELFF. In DNA, the CDR3 is TGCGCCAGCACACAAAACGCACGGACGAACACCGGGGAGCTGTTTTTT.

This clonotype was counted at least ten times. This chain uses TRBV15 with TRBJ1-2; D may be TRBD1 (5 bases). In germline, CDR1 is LNHNV, CDR2 YYDKDF (reference sequence). The length of the CDR3 is 16 residues. V was pared by 3 bases and J by 5 bases, with 19 bases between. The CDR3 nucleotides are TGTGCCACCAGCAGTGGACAACAGAGTCAACCGTATGGCTACACCTTC. It is translated as CATSSGQQSQPYGYTF.

The V and J genes are TRBV7-9 and TRBJ1-2; TRBD1 agrees at 11 bases. The CDR3 totals 15 residues. V was pared by 5 bases and J by 2 bases, with 4 bases of the junction left unmatched. The V gene's germline CDR1 is SEHNR and CDR2 FQNEAQ (reference sequence). The CDR3 DNA sequence: TGTGCCAGCAGCCGCCGGGACAGGGGGAACTATGGCTACACCTTC. Its protein product is CASSRRDRGNYGYTF. The variable domain in full, with the rest retrieved from reference TRBV7-9 and TRBJ1-2, is DTGVSQNPRHKITKRGQNVTFRCDPISEHNRLYWYRQTLGQGPEFLTYFQNEAQLEKSRLLSDRFSAERPKGSFSTLEIQRTEQGDSAMYLCASSRRDRGNYGYTFGSGTRLTVV.

This clonotype showed up many times. The CDR3 DNA reads TGTGCCAGCAGTTGGGGGGATTCGAACACTGAAGCTTTCTTT. It translates to CASSWGDSNTEAFF. V gene TRBV12-3 or TRBV12-4 combines with J gene TRBJ1-1, with D perhaps matching TRBD1 (5 bases). The CDR3 contains 14 residues. Trimming shortened V by 4 bases and J by 1 base, and 10 bases separated the two germline ends.

This clonotype was recorded many times. This sequence joins TRBV5-1 and TRBJ2-7; 7 bases match TRBD1. This CDR3 is built from 16 residues. Germline V gene lookup returns CDR1 SGHRS and CDR2 YFSETQ. J was trimmed by 3 bases and V by 0 bases; bases with no gene match: 9. The CDR3 here is CASSLATGAIVYEQYF. The CDR3 nucleotides are TGCGCCAGCAGCTTGGCTACAGGGGCTATTGTCTACGAGCAGTACTTC.

The sample holds a few counts of this clonotype. The chain uses TRBV27 and TRBJ2-5; D is perhaps TRBD1 (6 bases). Germline CDR1 reads MNHEY; CDR2 reads SMNVEV (reference sequence). The length of the CDR3 is 14 residues. Trimming stripped 2 bases from V and 5 bases from J, with 12 bases between. CDR3 in amino acids: CASSLISTGETQYF. DNA of the CDR3: TGTGCCAGCAGTTTAATCTCCACAGGGGAGACCCAGTACTTC.

This clonotype came up a few times. V and J are TRBV20-1 and TRBJ1-2; 8 nucleotides agree with TRBD1. The germline gives CDR1 DFQATT, CDR2 SNEGSKA (reference sequence). V lost 3 bases and J lost 8; bases outside the gene matches: 5. The CDR3 sequence is 12 residues long. The CDR3, as DNA: TGCAGTGCTAGCAGGGGGCTTCGGGGCTACACCTTC. As protein: CSASRGLRGYTF.

The chain recombines TRBV20-1 with TRBJ1-1; D gene uncertain. V lost 1 base and J lost 8, with 8 bases in between. This CDR3 is 11 amino acids long. The germline gives CDR1 DFQATT, CDR2 SNEGSKA (reference sequence). CDR3 in amino acids: CSARGVEEAFF. The CDR3 DNA reads TGCAGTGCTAGAGGAGTCGAGGAAGCTTTCTTT.

The chain links TRBV4-3 to TRBJ2-2; the match to TRBD2 covers 15 bases. This CDR3 region has 19 residues. Germline lookup yields CDR1 LGHNA and CDR2 YSLEER. V was clipped by 2 bases and J by 4 bases; unmatched bases: 8. CDR3 amino acids: CASSQFGLAGGPSTGELFF. The CDR3 DNA is TGCGCCAGCAGCCAATTCGGACTAGCGGGAGGGCCGAGCACCGGGGAGCTGTTTTTT.